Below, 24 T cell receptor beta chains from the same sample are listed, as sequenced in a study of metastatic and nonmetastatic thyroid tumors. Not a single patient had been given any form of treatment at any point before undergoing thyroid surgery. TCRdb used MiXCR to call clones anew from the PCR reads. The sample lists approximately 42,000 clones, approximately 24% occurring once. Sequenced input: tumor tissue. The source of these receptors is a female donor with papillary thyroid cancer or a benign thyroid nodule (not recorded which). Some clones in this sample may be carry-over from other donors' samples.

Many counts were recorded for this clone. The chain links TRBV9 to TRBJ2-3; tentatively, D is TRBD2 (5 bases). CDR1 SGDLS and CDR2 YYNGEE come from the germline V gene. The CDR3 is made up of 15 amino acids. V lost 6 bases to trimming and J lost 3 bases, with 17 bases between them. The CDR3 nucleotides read TGTGCCAGCACCGTTTGGGGAGCGGCAACAGATACGCAGTATTTT. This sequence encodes CASTVWGAATDTQYF.

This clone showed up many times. The CDR3 DNA follows: TGTGCCAGCAGCTTAGTAAGAAGTCTTAAGGAAGAGACCCAGTACTTC. This sequence encodes CASSLVRSLKEETQYF. V is TRBV7-6 and J is TRBJ2-5; D is unresolved. V was clipped by 1 base and J by 3 bases, with 15 bases between them. Germline V lookup: CDR1 SGHVS, CDR2 FNYEAQ. The CDR3 runs 16 residues.

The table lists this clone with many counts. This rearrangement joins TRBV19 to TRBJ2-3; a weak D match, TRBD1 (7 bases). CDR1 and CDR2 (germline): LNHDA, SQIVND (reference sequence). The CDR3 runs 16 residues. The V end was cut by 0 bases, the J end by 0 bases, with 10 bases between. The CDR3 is CASSIDRGVSTDTQYF. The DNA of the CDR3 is TGTGCCAGTAGTATAGACAGGGGGGTTAGCACAGATACGCAGTATTTT.

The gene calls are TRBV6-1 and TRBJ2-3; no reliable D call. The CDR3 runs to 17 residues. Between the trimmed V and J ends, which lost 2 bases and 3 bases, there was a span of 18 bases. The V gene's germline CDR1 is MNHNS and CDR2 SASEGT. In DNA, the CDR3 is TGTGCCAGCAGTGAAACCCCCCAGCCAAGGGAAACAGATACGCAGTATTTT. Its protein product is CASSETPQPRETDTQYF.

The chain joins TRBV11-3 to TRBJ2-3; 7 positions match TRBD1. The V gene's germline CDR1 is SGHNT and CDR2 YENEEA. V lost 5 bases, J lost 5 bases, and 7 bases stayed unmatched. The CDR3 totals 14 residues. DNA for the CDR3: TGTGCCAGCAGCCCGGGACAGATCGGAGATACGCAGTATTTT. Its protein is CASSPGQIGDTQYF. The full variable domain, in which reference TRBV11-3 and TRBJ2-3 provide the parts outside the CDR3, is EAGVVQSPRYKIIEKKQPVAFWCNPISGHNTLYWYLQNLGQGPELLIRYENEEAVDDSQLPKDRFSAERLKGVDSTLKIQPAELGDSAVYLCASSPGQIGDTQYFGPGTRLTVL.

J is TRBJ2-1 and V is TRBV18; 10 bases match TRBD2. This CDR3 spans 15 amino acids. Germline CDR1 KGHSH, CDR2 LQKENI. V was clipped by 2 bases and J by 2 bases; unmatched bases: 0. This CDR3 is CASSPTSGAYNEQFF. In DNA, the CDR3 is TGTGCCAGCTCACCAACTAGCGGGGCCTACAATGAGCAGTTCTTC.

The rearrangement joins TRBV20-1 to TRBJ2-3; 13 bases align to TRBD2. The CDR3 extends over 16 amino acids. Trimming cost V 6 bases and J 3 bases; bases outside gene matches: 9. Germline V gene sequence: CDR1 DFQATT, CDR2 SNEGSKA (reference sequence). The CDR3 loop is CSAPGTSGMKTDTQYF. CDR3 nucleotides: TGCAGTGCACCTGGGACTAGCGGGATGAAAACAGATACGCAGTATTTT.

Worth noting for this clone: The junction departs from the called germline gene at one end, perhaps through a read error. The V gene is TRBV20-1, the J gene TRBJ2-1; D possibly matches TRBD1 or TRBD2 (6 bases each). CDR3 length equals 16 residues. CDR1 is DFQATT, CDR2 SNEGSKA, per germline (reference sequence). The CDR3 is CNARPLEGGSYSEQFF. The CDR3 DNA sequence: TGCAATGCTAGACCCCTCGAGGGGGGTTCCTACAGTGAGCAGTTCTTC.

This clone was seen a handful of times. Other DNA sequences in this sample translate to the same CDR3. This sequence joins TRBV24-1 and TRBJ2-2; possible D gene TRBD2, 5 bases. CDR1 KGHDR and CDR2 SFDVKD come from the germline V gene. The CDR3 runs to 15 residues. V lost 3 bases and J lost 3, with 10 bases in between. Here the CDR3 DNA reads TGTGCCACCAGTGATGGACTCCGGGACACCGGGGAGCTGTTTTTT. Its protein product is CATSDGLRDTGELFF.

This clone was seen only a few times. The CDR3 protein is CASSLAGDPYNEQFF. The CDR3, as DNA: TGCGCCAGCAGCTTAGCGGGAGACCCCTACAATGAGCAGTTCTTC. This rearrangement joins TRBV5-1 to TRBJ2-1; 8 nucleotides agree with TRBD2. The V and J ends lost 2 bases and 2 bases, in that order; junction bases with no gene match: 3. This CDR3 comprises 15 residues. Germline V gene sequence: CDR1 SGHRS, CDR2 YFSETQ.

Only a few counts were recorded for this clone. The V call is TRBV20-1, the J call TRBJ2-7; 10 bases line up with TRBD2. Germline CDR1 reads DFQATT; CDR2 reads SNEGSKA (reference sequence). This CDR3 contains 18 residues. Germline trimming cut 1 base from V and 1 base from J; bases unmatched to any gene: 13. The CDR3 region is CSARVPGGAGGRSYEQYF. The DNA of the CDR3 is TGCAGTGCTAGAGTCCCTGGAGGAGCGGGAGGGCGGTCCTACGAGCAGTACTTC.

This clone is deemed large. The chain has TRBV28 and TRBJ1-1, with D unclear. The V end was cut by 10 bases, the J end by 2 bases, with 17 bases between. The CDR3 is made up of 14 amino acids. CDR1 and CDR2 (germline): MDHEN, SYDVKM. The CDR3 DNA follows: TGTGCCACCGGCCCGGGGAGACTCAACACTGAAGCTTTCTTT. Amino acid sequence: CATGPGRLNTEAFF.

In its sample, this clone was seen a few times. In nucleotides, the CDR3 is TGTGCCAGCAGTTTAGGGGACAGCTCCTACGAGCAGTACTTC. Translated: CASSLGDSSYEQYF. This chain connects TRBV28 to TRBJ2-7, with 7 nucleotides matching TRBD1. Germline-derived CDR1 and CDR2 are MDHEN and SYDVKM. This CDR3 is 14 amino acids long. V gave up 2 bases and J gave up 0 bases; unmatched junction bases: 1.

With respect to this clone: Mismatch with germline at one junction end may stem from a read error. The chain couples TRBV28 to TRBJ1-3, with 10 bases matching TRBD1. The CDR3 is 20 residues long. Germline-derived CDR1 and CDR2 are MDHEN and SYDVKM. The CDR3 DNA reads TGTGCCAGAAGTTCCGCCCCCGGGACAGGGGTAGCTTCGTCTGGAAACACCATATATTTT. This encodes CARSSAPGTGVASSGNTIYF.

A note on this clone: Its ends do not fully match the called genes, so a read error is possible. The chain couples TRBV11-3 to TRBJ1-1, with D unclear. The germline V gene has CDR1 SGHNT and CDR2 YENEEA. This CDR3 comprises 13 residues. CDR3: CANSPIVTLEAFF. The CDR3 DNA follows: TGTGCCAACAGCCCCATCGTGACGCTTGAAGCTTTCTTT.

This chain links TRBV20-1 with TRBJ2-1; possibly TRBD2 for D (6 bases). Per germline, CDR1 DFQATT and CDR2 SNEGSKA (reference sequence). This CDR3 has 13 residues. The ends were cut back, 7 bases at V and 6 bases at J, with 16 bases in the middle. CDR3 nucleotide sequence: TGCAGTGGCGCGGGGCCGGGGAGCAATGAGCAGTTCTTC. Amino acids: CSGAGPGSNEQFF.

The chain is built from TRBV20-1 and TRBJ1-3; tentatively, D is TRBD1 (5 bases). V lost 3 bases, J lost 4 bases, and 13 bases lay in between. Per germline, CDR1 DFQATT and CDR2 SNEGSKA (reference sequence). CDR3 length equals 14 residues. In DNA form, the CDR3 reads TGCAGTGCTAGGGCAGGGTATTCCGGAAACACCATATATTTT. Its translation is CSARAGYSGNTIYF.

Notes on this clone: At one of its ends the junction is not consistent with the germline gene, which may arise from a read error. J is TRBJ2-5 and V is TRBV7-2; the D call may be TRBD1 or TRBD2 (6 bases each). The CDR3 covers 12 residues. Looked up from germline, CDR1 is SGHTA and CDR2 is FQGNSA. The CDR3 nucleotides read TGTGCCAGAAGCTTAGGGGGGGAGACCCAGTACTTC. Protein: CARSLGGETQYF.

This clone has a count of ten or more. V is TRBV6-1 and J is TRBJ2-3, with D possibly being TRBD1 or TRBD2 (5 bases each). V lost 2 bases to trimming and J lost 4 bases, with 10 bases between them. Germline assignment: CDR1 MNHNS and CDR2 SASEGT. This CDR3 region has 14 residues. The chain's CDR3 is CASSEMRGPDTQYF. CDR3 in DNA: TGTGCCAGCAGTGAAATGAGGGGTCCAGATACGCAGTATTTT.

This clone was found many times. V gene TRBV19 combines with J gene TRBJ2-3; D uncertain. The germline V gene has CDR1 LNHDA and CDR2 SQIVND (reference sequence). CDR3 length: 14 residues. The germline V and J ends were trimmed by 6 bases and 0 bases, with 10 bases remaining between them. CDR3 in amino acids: CASRRSTSTDTQYF. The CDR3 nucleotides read TGTGCCAGTAGAAGAAGTACTAGCACAGATACGCAGTATTTT.

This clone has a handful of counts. In nucleotides, the CDR3 is TGTGCGTTACAGACCCGAGACACCGGGGAGCTGTTTTTT. This sequence encodes CALQTRDTGELFF. The J gene is TRBJ2-2, the V gene TRBV2; D is unresolved. This CDR3 has 13 residues. CDR1 SNHLY and CDR2 FYNNEI come from the germline V gene.

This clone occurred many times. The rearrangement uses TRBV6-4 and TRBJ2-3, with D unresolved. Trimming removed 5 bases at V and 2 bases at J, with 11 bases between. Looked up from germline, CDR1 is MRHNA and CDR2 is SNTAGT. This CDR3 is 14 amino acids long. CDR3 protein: CASSFSASTDTQYF. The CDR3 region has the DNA TGTGCCAGCAGTTTTTCAGCCTCCACAGATACGCAGTATTTT.

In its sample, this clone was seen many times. The DNA of the CDR3 is TGTGCCAGTAGTTTCTCGGGACGCCCCTACGAGCAGTACTTC. Protein product: CASSFSGRPYEQYF. The chain recombines TRBV19 with TRBJ2-7; D may match TRBD1 or TRBD2 (5 bases each). This CDR3 contains 14 residues. From germline, CDR1 is LNHDA and CDR2 SQIVND (reference sequence). V gave up 5 bases and J gave up 2 bases, with 13 bases separating them.

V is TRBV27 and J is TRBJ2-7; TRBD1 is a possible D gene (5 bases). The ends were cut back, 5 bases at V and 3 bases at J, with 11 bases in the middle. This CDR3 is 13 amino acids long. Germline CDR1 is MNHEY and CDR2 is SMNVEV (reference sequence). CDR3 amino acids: CASSLRRDYEQYF. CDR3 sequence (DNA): TGTGCCAGCAGTCTCCGCAGGGACTACGAGCAGTACTTC.